The TCR beta chain under discussion was sequenced for a study of naive and memory T cell subsets. Whole blood, 2.5 ml, came from adult healthy volunteers. The library had UMIs added by 3' ligation of an oligonucleotide to TCR cDNA. Unsorted total RNA, about 1 to 1000 ng, was DNase treated before reverse transcription. Alpha and beta constant region primers primed reverse transcription for blood and skin samples. Each CDR3 protein gets one entry after TCRdb re-called the 5' RACE reads with MiXCR. The sample contains tens of thousands of distinct CDR3 sequences, 3.5% to 5% of which appear only once. V gave up 5 bases and J gave up 1 base; unmatched junction bases: 8. CDR3 length: 15 residues. The V gene's germline CDR1 is MNHNY and CDR2 SVGAGI (reference sequence).

The rearrangement joins TRBV6-6 to TRBJ2-7, with TRBD2 matching 7 bases. The clonotype was recovered from a male donor in good health. CDR3 sequence: CASSPLLANSYEQYF. CDR3 in DNA: TGTGCCAGCAGTCCACTACTAGCGAATTCCTACGAGCAGTACTTC.